Listed below are T cell receptor beta chains from one sample, sequenced in a study of shared clonotypes between healthy human individuals. Produced via immunoSEQ multiplex PCR; TCRdb's table is partial and in-frame only. This sample has 1.4 million to 1.5 million clones, with roughly 96% found just once. The sequencing sample was made of naive CD4+ T cells sorted from blood. These receptors all come from a man under 40 in good health. CDR3s include the opening cysteine and the closing phenylalanine or tryptophan. The D gene is left open where the match is weak. Size is stated for part of the rows, as once, few or many counts, or as a class when the clone is expanded.

j_call v_call d_call clone_size cdr3_nt cdr3_aa
TRBJ2-2 TRBV9 TRBD1 NA TGTGCCAGCAGCGTATCCTTCAGCGAGGACAGGGCTAACACCGGGGAGCTGTTTTTT CASSVSFSEDRANTGELFF
TRBJ2-1 TRBV9 TRBD1 once TGTGCCAGCAGCGCCACCGGGACAGGGACATATGAGCAGTTCTTC CASSATGTGTYEQFF
TRBJ2-7 TRBV19 TRBD1 NA TGTGCCAGTAGTGGGCCGGGACAGGGGTATTACGAGCAGTACTTC CASSGPGQGYYEQYF
TRBJ2-5 TRBV9 NA NA TGTGCCAGCAGCGTAGACATCCAAGAGACCCAGTACTTC CASSVDIQETQYF
TRBJ1-1 TRBV18 NA few TGTGCCAGCTCCCTCAAGGAGGAAGCTTTCTTT CASSLKEEAFF
TRBJ1-5 TRBV15 TRBD1 NA TGTGCCACCAGCATTGGGGGACAGGGGGCCAATCAGCCCCAGCATTTT CATSIGGQGANQPQHF
TRBJ2-1 TRBV18 TRBD2 NA TGTGCCAGCTGGCCGGGACTAACCTCAGATGAGCAGTTCTTC CASWPGLTSDEQFF
TRBJ1-1 TRBV28 NA NA TGTGCCAGCAGTTCCCTAGACAGGAACACTGAAGCTTTCTTT CASSSLDRNTEAFF
TRBJ2-1 TRBV11-2 NA NA TGTGCCAGCAGCCTAACCGGGTCCCCTTCTAATGAGCAGTTCTTC CASSLTGSPSNEQFF
TRBJ2-7 TRBV7-2 NA once TGTGCCAGCAGCTCACGCCGGGACGGCTCCTACGAGCAGTACTTC CASSSRRDGSYEQYF
TRBJ2-1 TRBV9 NA NA TGTGCCAGCAGCGTATCGGGATACAATGAGCAGTTCTTC CASSVSGYNEQFF
TRBJ2-6 TRBV29-1 NA NA TGCAGCGTTGGTTCTAAAGCTGGGGCCAACGTCCTGACTTTC CSVGSKAGANVLTF
TRBJ1-5 TRBV25-1 NA once TGTGCCAGCCTCCTCGAAGGGTGGGGGTGTCAGCCCCAGCATTTT CASLLEGWGCQPQHF
TRBJ1-4 TRBV4-1 TRBD1 NA TGCGCCAGCAGCCATACGGGACAGGGGGCGAGGGGTGAAAAACTGTTTTTT CASSHTGQGARGEKLFF
TRBJ2-7 TRBV5-1 NA NA TGCGCCAGCAGCAGGACCGCAGGCTCCTACGAGCAGTACTTC CASSRTAGSYEQYF
TRBJ2-3 TRBV18 NA NA TGTGCCAGCTCACCTTCCGTAGCTAGCGGCACAGATACGCAGTATTTT CASSPSVASGTDTQYF
TRBJ2-2 TRBV5-1 NA NA TGCGCCAGCAGCTTGGAGGGCACCGGGGAGCTGTTTTTT CASSLEGTGELFF
TRBJ1-1 TRBV5-1 NA NA TGCGCCAGCAGCCCTAGATTGGGGACTGAAGCTTTCTTT CASSPRLGTEAFF
TRBJ1-1 TRBV27 NA NA TGTGCCAGCAGTCCCACGCGGTCGGGCACTGAAGCTTTCTTT CASSPTRSGTEAFF
TRBJ1-5 TRBV6-1 NA NA TGTGCCAGCAGTGAAACGACCTTGGGTCAGCCCCAGCATTTT CASSETTLGQPQHF
TRBJ2-7 TRBV7-6 TRBD2 NA TGTGCCAGCAGCGTGGGACTAGCGGGAGGATTGGGGGAGCAGTACTTC CASSVGLAGGLGEQYF
TRBJ2-1 TRBV21-1 NA NA TGTGCCAGCAGCAAAGACAGGGATGAGCAGTTCTTC CASSKDRDEQFF
TRBJ2-5 TRBV2 NA NA TGTGCCACTCGGCCCCAGTACCAAGAGACCCAGTACTTC CATRPQYQETQYF
TRBJ1-1 TRBV9 NA NA TGTGCCAGCAGCGTAGTATCTTGGACAGCAACTGAAGCTTTCTTT CASSVVSWTATEAFF
TRBJ2-2 TRBV9 NA NA TGTGCCAGCAGCGTATTCATAGCGATTAACACCGGGGAGCTGTTTTTT CASSVFIAINTGELFF
TRBJ2-1 TRBV25-1 NA NA TGTGCCAGCAGGACAATACACTCCTATGAGCAGTTCTTC CASRTIHSYEQFF
TRBJ2-4 TRBV19 NA NA TGTGCCAGTAGTATAACGGCGAAGGGATTCAAAAACATTCAGTACTTC CASSITAKGFKNIQYF
TRBJ1-3 TRBV10-2 NA NA TGCGCCAGCAGTGAGACGCGCTCTGGAAACACCATATATTTT CASSETRSGNTIYF
TRBJ2-1 TRBV28 TRBD2 NA TGTGCCAGCAGGCGCAGCGGGAGGAATGAGCAGTTCTTC CASRRSGRNEQFF
TRBJ2-7 TRBV10-2 NA NA TGCGCCACCCAAGAGGTTGCCTACGAGCAGTACTTC CATQEVAYEQYF
TRBJ2-7 TRBV2 TRBD2 NA TGTGCCAGCAGTAAAAGCGGGAGTCAGAACGAGCAGTACTTC CASSKSGSQNEQYF
TRBJ2-7 TRBV2 NA NA TGTGCCAGCACGCCTCAAACCTACGAGCAGTACTTC CASTPQTYEQYF
TRBJ1-5 TRBV7-3 TRBD1 NA TGTGCCAGCAGCGTTACCGGGACAGGGGGGAATCAGCCCCAGCATTTT CASSVTGTGGNQPQHF
TRBJ1-1 TRBV7-9 NA NA TGTGCCAGCAGCTCGCCGGCCGGGGGTTATGAAGCTTTCTTT CASSSPAGGYEAFF
TRBJ2-1 TRBV7-9 TRBD2 NA TGTGCCAGCAGCTTAGCCGCTAGCGGGAGTATGACCCACAATGAGCAGTTCTTC CASSLAASGSMTHNEQFF
TRBJ2-1 TRBV14 TRBD2 NA TGTGCCAGCAGCCAAGATGGGGGGGTTGGCTCCTACAATGAGCAGTTCTTC CASSQDGGVGSYNEQFF
TRBJ2-2 TRBV9 NA NA TGTGCCAGCAGCGTAGCGGGGTTTACCGGGGAGCTGTTTTTT CASSVAGFTGELFF
TRBJ1-1 TRBV2 TRBD1 NA TGTGCCAGCAGCCGGGACAGGGGGGCCACTGAAGCTTTCTTT CASSRDRGATEAFF
TRBJ1-1 TRBV14 NA NA TGTGCCAGCAGCCCGCTACTTGGTCTTTACACTGAAGCTTTCTTT CASSPLLGLYTEAFF
TRBJ1-4 TRBV5-1 NA NA TGCGCCAGCAGCTTGGGCGTAGGAGGTGAAAAACTGTTTTTT CASSLGVGGEKLFF
TRBJ2-1 TRBV5-6 TRBD1 NA TGTGCCAGCAGCTGGGATAGGACAGGAGCCTACAATGAGCAGTTCTTC CASSWDRTGAYNEQFF
TRBJ2-5 TRBV5-4 NA NA TGTGCCAGCAGTACTGCGGGGTCCCGGGAGACCCAGTACTTC CASSTAGSRETQYF
TRBJ1-5 TRBV7-3 TRBD1 once TGTGCCAGCAGCTTAAAGAACAGGGGAGGCAATCAGCCCCAGCATTTT CASSLKNRGGNQPQHF
TRBJ2-1 TRBV5-1 NA NA TGCGCCAGCAGGGACAGCTCCTACAATGAGCAGTTCTTC CASRDSSYNEQFF
TRBJ2-1 TRBV28 NA NA TGTGCCAGCAGACCGGGCTCGGGTCCCTACAATGAGCAGTTCTTC CASRPGSGPYNEQFF
TRBJ2-7 TRBV6-5 TRBD2 NA TGTGCCAGCACGGCTAGCGGGAGGTACGAGCAGTACTTC CASTASGRYEQYF
TRBJ1-1 TRBV9 NA NA TGTGCCAGCAGACCTTATTGGGGGGCAATAAACACTGAAGCTTTCTTT CASRPYWGAINTEAFF